What follows are 11 T cell receptor beta chains derived from one specimen sequenced in a study of OX40 agonist ivuxolimab in advanced cancers. The method was immunoSEQ multiplex PCR; TCRdb's version includes in-frame clones alone and lacks a portion of them. Among fewer than 70,000 clones, roughly 83% were seen once, and the ten largest hold 3.1%. This material consisted of CD4+ or CD8+ T cells sorted from blood, taken in a trial of the OX40 agonist ivuxolimab. These receptors were collected from an adult with an advanced solid tumor such as melanoma, head and neck, liver or kidney cancer.

This clone was picked up a small number of times. This same CDR3 is encoded by further DNA sequences in the sample. V and J are TRBV6-5 and TRBJ2-3, with D unclear. This CDR3 spans 11 amino acids. Trimming stripped 4 bases from V and 3 bases from J, with 2 bases between. Germline-derived CDR1 and CDR2 are MNHEY and SVGAGI. DNA of the CDR3: TGTGCCAGCAGTTCAACAGATACGCAGTATTTT. Its protein is CASSSTDTQYF.

The J gene is TRBJ2-2, the V gene TRBV14, with TRBD1 matching 7 bases. Germline lookup yields CDR1 SGHDN and CDR2 FVKESK. The CDR3 runs to 15 residues. The junction had 8 bases not matched to a gene; V was cut back by 4 bases and J by 6 bases. The DNA of the CDR3 is TGTGCCAGCAGCCGAGCCCTTCAGGGGGCCGGGGAGCTGTTTTTT. Translated, it gives CASSRALQGAGELFF. The entire variable domain, with the rest obtained from reference TRBV14 and TRBJ2-2, is as follows: EAGVTQFPSHSVIEKGQTVTLRCDPISGHDNLYWYRRVMGKEIKFLLHFVKESKQDESGMPNNRFLAERTGGTYSTLKVQPAELEDSGVYFCASSRALQGAGELFFGEGSRLTVL.

This clone has just one count. The V gene is TRBV2, the J gene TRBJ1-1, with D perhaps TRBD1 (5 bases). Trimming left V 10 bases short and J 1 base short, with 13 bases between. The CDR3 spans 13 residues. The germline V gene encodes CDR1 SNHLY and CDR2 FYNNEI. CDR3 protein: CATRDAKNTEAFF. The DNA for the CDR3 is TGTGCCACCCGGGACGCCAAGAACACTGAAGCTTTCTTT.

J is TRBJ1-1 and V is TRBV19, with D possibly being TRBD1 (5 bases). Germline CDR1 is LNHDA and CDR2 is SQIVND (reference sequence). V was shortened by 3 bases and J by 1 base, with 9 bases between the two germline ends. The CDR3 contains 14 residues. The CDR3 nucleotides are TGTGCCAGTAGTATGTGGCAGGGGAACACTGAAGCTTTCTTT. This sequence encodes CASSMWQGNTEAFF.

This chain uses TRBV5-8 with TRBJ2-7; 9 positions match TRBD1. The ends lost 5 bases at V and 3 bases at J; junction bases unmatched: 9. CDR3 length equals 15 residues. Germline CDR1 and CDR2: SGHTS and YDEGEE. CDR3 DNA: TGTGCCAGCAGTAGAGGGACAGGGTTATACTACGAGCAGTACTTC. It codes for CASSRGTGLYYEQYF.

This clone was picked up one time. The chain is built from TRBV6-5 and TRBJ1-5; D is possibly TRBD1 (6 bases). The V end lost 6 bases, the J end lost 0 bases, and 12 bases lay between the germline ends. In germline, CDR1 is MNHEY, CDR2 SVGAGI. The CDR3 is 15 amino acids. CDR3 in amino acids: CASSLDRNSNQPQHF. DNA of the CDR3: TGTGCCAGCAGCTTGGACAGAAATAGCAATCAGCCCCAGCATTTT.

This rearrangement joins TRBV6-5 to TRBJ2-7; D is tentatively TRBD1 or TRBD2 (5 bases each). Trimming took off 4 bases at V and 3 bases at J, with 16 bases between the two ends. Germline loops: CDR1 MNHEY, CDR2 SVGAGI. The CDR3 consists of 15 residues. The chain's CDR3 is CASSSPGLSGYEQYF. DNA for the CDR3: TGTGCCAGCAGTTCCCCGGGGCTCAGCGGCTACGAGCAGTACTTC.

This chain uses TRBV11-3 with TRBJ2-2; D might be TRBD1 or TRBD2, each matching 6 bases. V lost 5 bases, J lost 2 bases, and 15 bases lay in between. The CDR3 contains 16 residues. The germline CDR1 and CDR2 sequences are SGHNT and YENEEA. The CDR3 region has the DNA TGTGCCAGCAGCCAAGGGGGGATTGCAAACACCGGGGAGCTGTTTTTT. It yields the protein CASSQGGIANTGELFF.

CDR3 nucleotide sequence: TGTGCCAGCAGCCTAGCGGGGGCTGGGGCCAACGTCCTGACTTTC. Its protein is CASSLAGAGANVLTF. This chain uses TRBV28 with TRBJ2-6, with 10 nucleotides matching TRBD2. The CDR3 loop spans 15 amino acids. The J segment lost 2 bases and the V segment lost 6 bases, leaving 1 base of the junction unmatched. CDR1 is MDHEN and CDR2 is SYDVKM in the germline V gene.

V and J are TRBV4-3 and TRBJ2-1; D call uncertain. This CDR3 spans 16 amino acids. Germline-derived CDR1 and CDR2 are LGHNA and YSLEER. V lost 4 bases, J lost 10 bases, and 23 bases lay in between. The CDR3 DNA reads TGCGCCAGCAGCCCCCTCGTAGGCGACAATGGGTCGGAGCAGTTCTTC. Its protein product is CASSPLVGDNGSEQFF.

This chain connects TRBV28 to TRBJ2-2; no firm D call. This CDR3 has 15 residues. From germline, CDR1 is MDHEN and CDR2 SYDVKM. The V end lost 8 bases, the J end lost 4 bases, and 17 bases lay between the germline ends. The CDR3 region is CASRPGSFITGELFF. The CDR3 DNA reads as TGTGCCAGCCGGCCCGGCAGCTTTATCACCGGGGAGCTGTTTTTT.